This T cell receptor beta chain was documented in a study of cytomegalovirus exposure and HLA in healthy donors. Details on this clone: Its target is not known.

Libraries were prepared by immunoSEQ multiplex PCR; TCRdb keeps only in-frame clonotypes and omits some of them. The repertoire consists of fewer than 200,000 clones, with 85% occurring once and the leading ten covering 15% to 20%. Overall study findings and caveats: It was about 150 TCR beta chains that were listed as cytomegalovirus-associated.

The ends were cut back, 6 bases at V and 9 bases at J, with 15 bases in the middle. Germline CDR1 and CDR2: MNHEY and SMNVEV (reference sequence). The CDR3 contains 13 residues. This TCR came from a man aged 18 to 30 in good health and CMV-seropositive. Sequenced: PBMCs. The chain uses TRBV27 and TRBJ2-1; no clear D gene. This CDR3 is CASRNKPSSEQFF. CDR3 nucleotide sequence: TGTGCCAGCAGAAATAAGCCCTCAAGTGAGCAGTTCTTC.